A single sample is the source of the 10 T cell receptor beta chains below, sequenced in a study of T cell changes during pregnancy in multiple sclerosis (dated by TCRdb to 2018 to 2020). Library construction relied on the immunoSEQ multiplex PCR assay. TCRdb stores this immuneACCESS table with in-frame sequences only. Part of the clones is absent; in the studies checked, under half of the shortfall reflects unresolved V genes, and no reason is known for the rest. This sample holds 65,000 to 95,000 clones; about 92% were observed only once. The ten largest clones represent approximately 2.8% of the sample. Specimen: peripheral blood, collected after pregnancy. The receptor source for this set is a female donor in good health, enrolled as a control in a pregnancy study.

The J gene is TRBJ2-1, the V gene TRBV19; 9 nucleotides match TRBD1. V shed 1 base and J 8 bases; nucleotides not matched to a gene: 6. The CDR3 is made up of 15 amino acids. CDR1 and CDR2 from the germline V gene are LNHDA and SQIVND (reference sequence). CDR3 DNA sequence: TGTGCCAGTAGTATAGTTCGGACAGGGGTCGATGAGCAGTTCTTC. It yields the protein CASSIVRTGVDEQFF.

As concerns this clone: One junction end does not reproduce the germline sequence, and a read error may be involved. V is TRBV5-6 and J is TRBJ1-2, with D possibly being TRBD1 (6 bases). Germline V CDR1 and CDR2: SGHDT, YYEEEE. The CDR3 is 11 amino acids. The DNA of the CDR3 is TGTGCCAGCAGCTCGGAGACAGGCCCCCTCTTC. This translates into CASSSETGPLF.

V is TRBV7-2 and J is TRBJ2-5, with D perhaps TRBD2 (5 bases). This CDR3 is 13 amino acids long. V lost 4 bases and J 5 bases, leaving 11 bases between the germline ends. From germline, CDR1 is SGHTA and CDR2 FQGNSA. Here the CDR3 DNA reads TGTGCCAGCAGCTGGCGGGTCGGGGAGACCCAGTACTTC. Its protein is CASSWRVGETQYF.

The V call is TRBV30, the J call TRBJ1-6; D unclear. V was shortened by 3 bases and J by 18 bases, with 18 bases between the two germline ends. This CDR3 comprises 12 residues. Germline values: CDR1 GTSNPN, CDR2 SVGIG (reference sequence). The CDR3 DNA is TGTGCCTGGAGCGCCTCGGGGTTAGTGGGCCACTTT. Translation gives CAWSASGLVGHF.

The CDR3, as DNA: TGTGCCAGTAGTATCTACAGGGGGCGCGGGAGCGAGCAGTACTTC. It encodes CASSIYRGRGSEQYF. This chain joins TRBV19 and TRBJ2-7; 9 bases line up with TRBD1. The CDR3 sequence is 15 residues long. Germline V CDR1 and CDR2: LNHDA, SQIVND (reference sequence). J lost 6 bases, V lost 3 bases, and 9 bases had no gene match.

This clone was observed a single time. J is TRBJ1-1 and V is TRBV7-9, with TRBD1 matching over 8 bases. The CDR3 is 17 residues long. V was clipped by 4 bases and J by 6 bases; unmatched bases: 16. From germline, CDR1 is SEHNR and CDR2 FQNEAQ (reference sequence). In nucleotides, the CDR3 is TGTGCCAGCAGCTCACGAGCGACCGGGACAGGAGCCGCTGAAGCTTTCTTT. Encoded protein: CASSSRATGTGAAEAFF.

In its sample, this clone was seen a few times. The sample has other DNA sequences that encode this CDR3 too. J is TRBJ1-1 and V is TRBV30; D gene uncertain. V was pared by 0 bases and J by 1 base, with 6 bases between. In germline, CDR1 is GTSNPN, CDR2 SVGIG (reference sequence). The CDR3 length is 13 residues. Here the CDR3 reads CAWSVGGNTEAFF. For the CDR3, the DNA is TGTGCCTGGAGTGTTGGAGGGAACACTGAAGCTTTCTTT.

Only one count was recorded for this clone. This CDR3 is CASSLLGGARAGELFF. The CDR3 region has the DNA TGCGCCAGCAGCTTGCTTGGGGGGGCCAGAGCCGGGGAGCTGTTTTTT. The V call is TRBV5-1, the J call TRBJ2-2, with a possible D match to TRBD2 (7 bases). Trimming left V 1 base short and J 6 bases short, with 16 bases between. The CDR3 sequence is 16 residues long. Germline lookup yields CDR1 SGHRS and CDR2 YFSETQ.

J is TRBJ2-1 and V is TRBV7-2, with 9 positions matching TRBD2. The J segment lost 13 bases and the V segment lost 5 bases, leaving 3 bases of the junction unmatched. The CDR3 is 11 amino acids. CDR1 SGHTA and CDR2 FQGNSA come from the germline V gene. In DNA, the CDR3 is TGTGCCAGCAGCCCAGCGGGAGGTCAGTTCTTC. Translation: CASSPAGGQFF.

The chain employs TRBV5-1 and TRBJ2-1; the D gene is possibly TRBD1 (6 bases). Trimming stripped 1 base from V and 3 bases from J, with 14 bases between. Germline-derived CDR1 and CDR2 are SGHRS and YFSETQ. This CDR3 contains 16 residues. CDR3 DNA: TGCGCCAGCAGCTTGCTTCCGACAGGACACTACAATGAGCAGTTCTTC. This translates into CASSLLPTGHYNEQFF.